The sequence of this T cell receptor beta chain was determined in a study of monozygotic twins with inflammatory bowel disease. Findings and limits, study-wide: There were differing immunosuppressive treatments, which may have added variability to patient repertoires.

Reprocessing the 5' RACE reads, TCRdb reports a single entry for every CDR3 protein and omits DNA. The table lists approximately 340,000 distinct CDR3 sequences. From germline, CDR1 is SQVTM and CDR2 ANQGSEA. CDR3 length: 13 residues. Unsorted whole blood yielded the total RNA, with T cells left unselected. Points on this clonotype: The antigen is unknown.

Sequenced input: blood. The sequence came from a human donor with ulcerative colitis or Crohn's disease, or a healthy co-twin of an affected twin (not recorded which). This chain joins TRBV29-1 and TRBJ1-1; TCRdb indicates TRBD1, and absent DNA this call remains unverified. The CDR3 spells CSGDRGKNTEAFF.